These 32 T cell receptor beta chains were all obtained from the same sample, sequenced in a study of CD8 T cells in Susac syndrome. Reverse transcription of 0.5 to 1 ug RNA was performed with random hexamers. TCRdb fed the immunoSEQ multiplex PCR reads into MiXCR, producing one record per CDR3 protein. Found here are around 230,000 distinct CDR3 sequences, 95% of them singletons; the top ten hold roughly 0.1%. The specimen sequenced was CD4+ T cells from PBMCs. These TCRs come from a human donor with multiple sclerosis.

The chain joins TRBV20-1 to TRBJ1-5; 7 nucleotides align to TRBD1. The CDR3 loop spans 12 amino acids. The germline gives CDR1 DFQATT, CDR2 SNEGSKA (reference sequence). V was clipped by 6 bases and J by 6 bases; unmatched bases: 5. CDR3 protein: CSAQGQGQPQHF. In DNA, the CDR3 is TGCAGTGCACAGGGGCAAGGTCAGCCCCAGCATTTT.

For the CDR3, the DNA is TGTGCCAGCAGCCCTTATAGCGGGAGCACGAGGAATGAGCAGTTCTTC. Its translation is CASSPYSGSTRNEQFF. This chain links TRBV27 with TRBJ2-1; 9 nucleotides agree with TRBD2. The CDR3 covers 16 residues. V was clipped by 6 bases and J by 7 bases; unmatched bases: 13. Germline CDR1 MNHEY, CDR2 SMNVEV (reference sequence).

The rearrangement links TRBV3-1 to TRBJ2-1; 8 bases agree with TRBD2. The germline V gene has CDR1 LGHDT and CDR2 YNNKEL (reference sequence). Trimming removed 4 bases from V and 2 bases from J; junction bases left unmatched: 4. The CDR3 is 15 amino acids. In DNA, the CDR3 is TGTGCCAGCAGCCGGCTAGCGGGCGCCTACAATGAGCAGTTCTTC. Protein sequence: CASSRLAGAYNEQFF.

Here the CDR3 reads CASSFGLAGVGGQETQYF. CDR3 coding DNA: TGTGCCAGCAGCTTTGGACTAGCGGGAGTCGGGGGCCAAGAGACCCAGTACTTC. The chain employs TRBV14 and TRBJ2-5; 13 positions agree with TRBD2. Germline V CDR1 and CDR2: SGHDN, FVKESK. The CDR3 is 18 amino acids. V dropped 5 bases and J dropped 1; count of bases not matched to a gene: 10.

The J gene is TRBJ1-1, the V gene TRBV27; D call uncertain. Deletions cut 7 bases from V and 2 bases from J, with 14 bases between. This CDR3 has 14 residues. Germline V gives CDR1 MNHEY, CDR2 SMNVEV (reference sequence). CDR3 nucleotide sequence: TGTGCCAGCACCCTCGAATATGGTAACACTGAAGCTTTCTTT. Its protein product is CASTLEYGNTEAFF.

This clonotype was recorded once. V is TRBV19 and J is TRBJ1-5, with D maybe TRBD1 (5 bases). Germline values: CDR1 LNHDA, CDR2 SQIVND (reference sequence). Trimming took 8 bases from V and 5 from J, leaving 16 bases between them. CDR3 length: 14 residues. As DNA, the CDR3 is TGTGCCAGTCGACGAAGGGGCCCGGATCAGCCCCAGCATTTT. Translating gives CASRRRGPDQPQHF.

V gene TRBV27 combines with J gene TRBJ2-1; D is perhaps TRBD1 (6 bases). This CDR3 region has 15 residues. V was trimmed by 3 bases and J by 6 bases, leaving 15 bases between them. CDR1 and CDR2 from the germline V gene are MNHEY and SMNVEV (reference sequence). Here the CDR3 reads CASSFIGGLTNEQFF. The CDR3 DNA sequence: TGTGCCAGCAGTTTTATAGGGGGTCTAACCAATGAGCAGTTCTTC.

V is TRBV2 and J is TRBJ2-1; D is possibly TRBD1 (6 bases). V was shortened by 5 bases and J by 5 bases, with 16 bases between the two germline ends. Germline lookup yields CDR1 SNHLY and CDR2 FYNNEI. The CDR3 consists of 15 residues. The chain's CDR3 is CASSRTTGLNNEQFF. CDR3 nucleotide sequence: TGTGCCAGCAGTAGGACGACAGGCCTTAACAATGAGCAGTTCTTC.

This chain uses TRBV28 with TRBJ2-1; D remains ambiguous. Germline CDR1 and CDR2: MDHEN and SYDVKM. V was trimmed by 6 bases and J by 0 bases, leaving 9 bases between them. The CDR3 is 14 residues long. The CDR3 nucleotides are TGTGCCAGCAGAACACTGAGCTCCTACAATGAGCAGTTCTTC. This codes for CASRTLSSYNEQFF.

CDR3 loop: CSARSTGGRLYNEQFF. CDR3 nucleotide sequence: TGCAGTGCTAGAAGCACCGGCGGGCGGCTGTACAATGAGCAGTTCTTC. The rearrangement uses TRBV20-1 and TRBJ2-1; D perhaps matches TRBD2 (5 bases). Germline loops: CDR1 DFQATT, CDR2 SNEGSKA (reference sequence). The CDR3 has 16 amino acids. V was shortened by 2 bases and J by 4 bases, with 18 bases between the two germline ends.

CDR3 amino acids: CATSGGTASYNEQFF. The CDR3 DNA is TGTGCCACCAGTGGTGGGACAGCCTCCTACAATGAGCAGTTCTTC. The rearrangement joins TRBV24-1 to TRBJ2-1; 7 nucleotides line up with TRBD1. The ends lost 5 bases at V and 0 bases at J; junction bases unmatched: 3. From germline, CDR1 is KGHDR and CDR2 SFDVKD. The CDR3 loop spans 15 amino acids.

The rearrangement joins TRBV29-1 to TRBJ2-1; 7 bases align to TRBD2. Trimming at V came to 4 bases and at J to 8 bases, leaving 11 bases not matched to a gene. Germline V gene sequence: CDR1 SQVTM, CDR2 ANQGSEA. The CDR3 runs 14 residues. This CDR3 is CSVGTSLWDHEQFF. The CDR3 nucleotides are TGCAGCGTTGGGACTAGTCTATGGGACCATGAGCAGTTCTTC.

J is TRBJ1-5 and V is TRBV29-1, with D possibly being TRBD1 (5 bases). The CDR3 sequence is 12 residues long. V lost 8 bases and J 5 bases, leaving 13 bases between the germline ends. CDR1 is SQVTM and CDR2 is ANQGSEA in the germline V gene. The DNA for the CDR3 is TGCAGCATCGGGTGGGGGGATCAGCCCCAGCATTTT. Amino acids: CSIGWGDQPQHF. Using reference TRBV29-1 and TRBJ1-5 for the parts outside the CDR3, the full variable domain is SAVISQKPSRDICQRGTSLTIQCQVDSQVTMMFWYRQQPGQSLTLIATANQGSEATYESGFVIDKFPISRPNLTFSTLTVSNMSPEDSSIYLCSIGWGDQPQHFGDGTRLSIL.

The DNA for the CDR3 is TGCGCCAGCAGCGCTCTGGGCAATGAGCAGTTCTTC. The encoded protein is CASSALGNEQFF. This chain links TRBV5-1 with TRBJ2-1; D is uncertain. The germline V gene encodes CDR1 SGHRS and CDR2 YFSETQ. The CDR3 runs 12 residues. V lost 4 bases and J lost 6, with 8 bases in between.

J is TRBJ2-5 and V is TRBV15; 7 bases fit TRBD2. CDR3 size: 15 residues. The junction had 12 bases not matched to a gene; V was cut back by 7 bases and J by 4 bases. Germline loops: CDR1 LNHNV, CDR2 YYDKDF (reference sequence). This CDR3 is CATNDLGGKRETQYF. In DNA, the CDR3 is TGTGCCACCAACGATCTCGGGGGGAAGAGAGAGACCCAGTACTTC. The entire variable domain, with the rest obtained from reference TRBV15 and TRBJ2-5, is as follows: DAMVIQNPRYQVTQFGKPVTLSCSQTLNHNVMYWYQQKSSQAPKLLFHYYDKDFNNEADTPDNFQSRRPNTSFCFLDIRSPGLGDTAMYLCATNDLGGKRETQYFGPGTRLLVL.

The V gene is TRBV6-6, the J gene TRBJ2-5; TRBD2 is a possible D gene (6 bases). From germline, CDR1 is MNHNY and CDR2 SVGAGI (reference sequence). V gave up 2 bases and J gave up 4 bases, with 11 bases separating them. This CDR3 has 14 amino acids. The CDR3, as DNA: TGTGCCAGCAGTTACCTTGGGGGAGGAGAGACCCAGTACTTC. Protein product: CASSYLGGGETQYF.

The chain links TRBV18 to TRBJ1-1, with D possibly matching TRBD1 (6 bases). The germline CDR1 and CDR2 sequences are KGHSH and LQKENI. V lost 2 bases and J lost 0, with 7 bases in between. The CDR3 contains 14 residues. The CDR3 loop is CASSPAGVNTEAFF. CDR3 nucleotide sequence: TGTGCCAGCTCACCAGCAGGGGTGAACACTGAAGCTTTCTTT. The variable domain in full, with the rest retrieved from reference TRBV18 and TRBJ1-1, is NAGVMQNPRHLVRRRGQEARLRCSPMKGHSHVYWYRQLPEEGLKFMVYLQKENIIDESGMPKERFSAEFPKEGPSILRIQQVVRGDSAAYFCASSPAGVNTEAFFGQGTRLTVV.

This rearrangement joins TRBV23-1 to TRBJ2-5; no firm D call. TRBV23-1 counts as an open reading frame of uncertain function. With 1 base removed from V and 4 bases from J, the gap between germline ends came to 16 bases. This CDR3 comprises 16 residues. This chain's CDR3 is CASSQYPRTRSETQYF. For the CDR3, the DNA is TGCGCCAGCAGTCAATACCCAAGGACGCGATCAGAGACCCAGTACTTC.

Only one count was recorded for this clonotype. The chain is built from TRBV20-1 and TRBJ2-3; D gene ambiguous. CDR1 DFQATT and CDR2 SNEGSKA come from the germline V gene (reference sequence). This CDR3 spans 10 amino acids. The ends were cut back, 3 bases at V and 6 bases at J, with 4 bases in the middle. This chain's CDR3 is CSASEDTQYF. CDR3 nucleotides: TGCAGTGCTAGCGAGGATACGCAGTATTTT.

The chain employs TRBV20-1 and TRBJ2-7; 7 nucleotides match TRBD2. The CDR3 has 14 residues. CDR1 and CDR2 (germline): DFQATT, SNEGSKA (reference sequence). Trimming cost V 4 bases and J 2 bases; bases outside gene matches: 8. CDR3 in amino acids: CSAMVAGMTYEQYF. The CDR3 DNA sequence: TGCAGTGCTATGGTAGCGGGTATGACCTACGAGCAGTACTTC.

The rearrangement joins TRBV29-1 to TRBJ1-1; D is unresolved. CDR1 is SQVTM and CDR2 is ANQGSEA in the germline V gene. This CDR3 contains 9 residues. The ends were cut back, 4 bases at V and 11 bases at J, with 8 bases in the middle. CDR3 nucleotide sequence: TGCAGCGTTGGAGGGTACGCTTTCTTT. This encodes CSVGGYAFF.

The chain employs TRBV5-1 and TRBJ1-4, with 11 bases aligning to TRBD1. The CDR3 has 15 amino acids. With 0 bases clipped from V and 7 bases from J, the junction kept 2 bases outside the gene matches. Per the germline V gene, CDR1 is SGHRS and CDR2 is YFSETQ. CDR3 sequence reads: CASSLGDRGVEKLFF. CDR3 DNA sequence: TGCGCCAGCAGCTTGGGGGACAGGGGGGTTGAAAAACTGTTTTTT.

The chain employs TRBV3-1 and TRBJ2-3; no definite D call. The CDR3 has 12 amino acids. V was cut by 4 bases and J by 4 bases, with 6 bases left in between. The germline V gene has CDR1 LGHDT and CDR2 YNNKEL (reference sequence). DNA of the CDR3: TGTGCCAGCAGCCCGACTCCAGATACGCAGTATTTT. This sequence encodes CASSPTPDTQYF.

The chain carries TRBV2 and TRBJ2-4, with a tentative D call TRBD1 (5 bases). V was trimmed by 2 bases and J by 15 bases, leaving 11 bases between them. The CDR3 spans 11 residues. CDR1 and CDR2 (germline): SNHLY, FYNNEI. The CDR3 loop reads CASSENDSRYF. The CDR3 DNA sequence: TGTGCCAGCAGTGAAAATGACAGTCGGTACTTC.

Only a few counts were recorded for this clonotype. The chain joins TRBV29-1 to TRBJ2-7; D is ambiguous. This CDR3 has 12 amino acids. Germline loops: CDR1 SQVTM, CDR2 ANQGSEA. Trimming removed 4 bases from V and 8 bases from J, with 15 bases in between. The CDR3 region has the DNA TGCAGCGTTGGACCGGACCCCAGCCAGCAGTACTTC. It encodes CSVGPDPSQQYF.

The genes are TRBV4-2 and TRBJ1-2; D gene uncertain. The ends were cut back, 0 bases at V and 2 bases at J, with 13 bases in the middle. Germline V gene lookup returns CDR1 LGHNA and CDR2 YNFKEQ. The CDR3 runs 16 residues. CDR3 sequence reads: CASSQDRRVSNYGYTF. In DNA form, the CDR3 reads TGTGCCAGCAGCCAAGATCGTAGGGTATCCAACTATGGCTACACCTTC.

Here the CDR3 reads CSIEGTGGDYGYTF. DNA of the CDR3: TGCAGCATAGAAGGGACAGGGGGAGACTATGGCTACACCTTC. The rearrangement links TRBV29-1 to TRBJ1-2; 11 bases align to TRBD1. CDR1 is SQVTM and CDR2 is ANQGSEA in the germline V gene. The CDR3 totals 14 residues. After removal of 8 bases from V and 3 bases from J, the junction contained 8 bases not matched to a gene.

The CDR3 reads CASSPTMHGYTF. For the CDR3, the DNA is TGTGCCAGCAGCCCGACGATGCATGGCTACACCTTC. This chain connects TRBV14 to TRBJ1-2; no reliable D call. CDR1 is SGHDN and CDR2 is FVKESK in the germline V gene. This CDR3 has 12 residues. The ends were cut back, 4 bases at V and 6 bases at J, with 9 bases in the middle.

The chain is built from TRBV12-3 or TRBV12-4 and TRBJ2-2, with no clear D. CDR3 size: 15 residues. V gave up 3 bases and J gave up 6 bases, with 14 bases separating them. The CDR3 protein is CASSFSAPGAGELFF. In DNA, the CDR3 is TGTGCCAGCAGTTTTTCCGCGCCGGGCGCCGGGGAGCTGTTTTTT.

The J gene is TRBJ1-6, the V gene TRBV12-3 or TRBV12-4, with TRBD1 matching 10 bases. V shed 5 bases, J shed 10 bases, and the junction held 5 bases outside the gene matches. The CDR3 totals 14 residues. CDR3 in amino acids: CASSRTGGKSPLHF. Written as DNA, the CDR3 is TGTGCCAGCAGTCGGACAGGGGGAAAATCACCCCTCCACTTT.

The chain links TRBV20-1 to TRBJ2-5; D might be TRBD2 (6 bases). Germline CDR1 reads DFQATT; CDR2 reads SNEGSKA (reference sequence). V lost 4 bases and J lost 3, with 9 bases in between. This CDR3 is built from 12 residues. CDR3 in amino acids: CSAIGGEETQYF. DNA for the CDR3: TGCAGTGCTATCGGGGGAGAAGAGACCCAGTACTTC.

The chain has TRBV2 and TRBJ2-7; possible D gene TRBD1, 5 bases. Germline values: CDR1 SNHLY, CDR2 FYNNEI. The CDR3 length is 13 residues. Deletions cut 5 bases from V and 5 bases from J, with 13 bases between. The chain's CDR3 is CASSRRDGNEQYF. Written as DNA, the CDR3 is TGTGCCAGCAGTCGCAGGGATGGAAACGAGCAGTACTTC.